These 20 T cell receptor beta chains originate from one sample sequenced in a study of OX40 agonist ivuxolimab in advanced cancers. Assay used: immunoSEQ multiplex PCR; TCRdb lists only in-frame clones, some missing. The data contain tens of thousands of clones, around 84% of them singletons. Sequenced material: CD4+ or CD8+ T cells sorted from blood, taken in a trial of the OX40 agonist ivuxolimab. The receptors derive from an adult with an advanced solid tumor such as melanoma, head and neck, liver or kidney cancer.

The table lists this clone with a count of one. The CDR3: CASSIGRSNPYEQYF. CDR3 sequence (DNA): TGTGCCAGTAGTATTGGTAGATCGAACCCCTACGAGCAGTACTTC. The chain links TRBV19 to TRBJ2-7; D remains ambiguous. The germline V gene has CDR1 LNHDA and CDR2 SQIVND (reference sequence). V lost 3 bases to trimming and J lost 2 bases, with 14 bases between them. The CDR3 loop spans 15 amino acids.

V gene TRBV18 combines with J gene TRBJ2-6, with D hard to call. With 3 bases removed from V and 0 bases from J, the gap between germline ends came to 6 bases. Germline CDR1 reads KGHSH; CDR2 reads LQKENI. The CDR3 runs 15 residues. The CDR3 here is CASSPLSSGANVLTF. In nucleotides, the CDR3 is TGTGCCAGCTCACCCCTATCCTCTGGGGCCAACGTCCTGACTTTC.

CDR3 region: CASSLRRTEQYF. The DNA of the CDR3 is TGTGCCAGCAGTCTCCGGCGTACCGAGCAGTACTTC. This sequence joins TRBV6-6 and TRBJ2-7; unclear D gene. CDR1 and CDR2 (germline): MNHNY, SVGAGI (reference sequence). There are 12 residues in the CDR3. V gave up 5 bases and J gave up 6 bases, with 11 bases separating them.

The chain combines TRBV28 with TRBJ1-3, with D uncertain. V was trimmed by 6 bases and J by 4 bases, leaving 7 bases between them. Germline V gene data show CDR1 as MDHEN and CDR2 as SYDVKM. The CDR3 consists of 12 residues. CDR3 nucleotide sequence: TGTGCCAGCAGCCAGAAAGGAAACACCATATATTTT. The encoded protein is CASSQKGNTIYF. Based on the CDR3 plus reference TRBV28 and TRBJ1-3, the full variable domain is DVKVTQSSRYLVKRTGEKVFLECVQDMDHENMFWYRQDPGLGLRLIYFSYDVKMKEKGDIPEGYSVSREKKERFSLILESASTNQTSMYLCASSQKGNTIYFGEGSWLTVV.

The genes are TRBV19 and TRBJ1-2, with D possibly matching TRBD1 (5 bases). With 11 bases removed from V and 8 bases from J, the gap between germline ends came to 15 bases. There are 11 residues in the CDR3. Germline assignment: CDR1 LNHDA and CDR2 SQIVND (reference sequence). The CDR3 bases are TGTGCCCCCTTGGGGCAACGAGGCTACACCTTC. Protein sequence: CAPLGQRGYTF.

The chain combines TRBV6-6 with TRBJ2-7; a weak D match, TRBD1 (6 bases). The V gene lost 0 bases and the J gene lost 2 bases, with 14 bases spanning the gap. Germline CDR1 and CDR2: MNHNY and SVGAGI (reference sequence). The CDR3 is 16 residues long. The CDR3 DNA sequence: TGTGCCAGCAGTTACTCGATACGGGACACAACCTACGAGCAGTACTTC. This codes for CASSYSIRDTTYEQYF.

The chain joins TRBV19 to TRBJ1-5; D gene ambiguous. V dropped 4 bases and J dropped 11 bases, with 21 bases sitting between them. The CDR3 contains 15 residues. The germline CDR1 and CDR2 sequences are LNHDA and SQIVND (reference sequence). Here the CDR3 reads CASSKGFDTPRAQHF. As DNA, the CDR3 is TGTGCCAGTAGTAAGGGATTCGACACCCCAAGGGCCCAGCATTTT.

This rearrangement joins TRBV11-3 to TRBJ2-7; D possibly uses TRBD1 or TRBD2 (5 bases each). Trimming took 5 bases from V and 0 from J, leaving 8 bases between them. The CDR3 length is 13 residues. Germline loops: CDR1 SGHNT, CDR2 YENEEA. CDR3 sequence reads: CASSPGTSYEQYF. In DNA form, the CDR3 reads TGTGCCAGCAGCCCGGGGACCTCCTACGAGCAGTACTTC.

CDR3 sequence reads: CASSQAGGVSSYEQYF. The CDR3 bases are TGTGCCAGCAGCCAGGCAGGGGGAGTGAGCTCCTACGAGCAGTACTTC. This chain links TRBV4-2 with TRBJ2-7; 7 nucleotides line up with TRBD1. This CDR3 is built from 16 residues. V lost 3 bases and J lost 0; bases outside the gene matches: 8. Germline V gene lookup returns CDR1 LGHNA and CDR2 YNFKEQ.

The chain has TRBV5-6 and TRBJ1-2; D is ambiguous. CDR3 length: 13 residues. Trimming left V 0 bases short and J 7 bases short, with 10 bases between. Germline V gene sequence: CDR1 SGHDT, CDR2 YYEEEE. The CDR3 DNA reads TGTGCCAGCAGCTTGGGGGGTGGCGGTGGCTACACCTTC. As protein: CASSLGGGGGYTF.

This clone was seen a single time. The genes are TRBV7-8 and TRBJ2-5; 10 positions match TRBD2. The J call is uncertain, as TRBJ2-7 better fits the DNA end. Germline V gene sequence: CDR1 SGHVS, CDR2 FQNEAQ. The CDR3 sequence is 17 residues long. CDR3 DNA sequence: TGTGCCAGCAGCTTAGGGTATTTAGCGGGGGGAACCTACGAGCAGTACTTC. This sequence encodes CASSLGYLAGGTYEQYF.

The chain is built from TRBV7-2 and TRBJ2-3; weak D call: TRBD2 (6 bases). Germline V lookup: CDR1 SGHTA, CDR2 FQGNSA. Trimming stripped 2 bases from V and 3 bases from J, with 9 bases between. This CDR3 is 14 amino acids long. The CDR3 nucleotides are TGTGCCAGCAGCTTAAGGCGGGGAACAGATACGCAGTATTTT. Its translation is CASSLRRGTDTQYF.

This clone appeared a few times. V usage is TRBV6-1 and J usage is TRBJ2-7; 9 bases fit TRBD1. V lost 6 bases to trimming and J lost 6 bases; unmatched junction nucleotides: 12. Per the germline V gene, CDR1 is MNHNS and CDR2 is SASEGT. The CDR3 is 15 amino acids. CDR3 sequence: CASRAPGQGLSEQYF. CDR3 coding DNA: TGTGCCAGCAGGGCCCCGGGACAGGGTTTAAGCGAGCAGTACTTC.

The chain uses TRBV19 and TRBJ2-1; TRBD2 agrees at 8 bases. The germline V gene encodes CDR1 LNHDA and CDR2 SQIVND (reference sequence). The length of the CDR3 is 15 residues. V lost 1 base and J lost 9; bases outside the gene matches: 8. The CDR3 loop reads CASSIGSGRRGEQFF. As DNA, the CDR3 is TGTGCCAGTAGTATAGGGAGCGGGAGACGCGGTGAGCAGTTCTTC. Full variable domain (rest looked up from reference TRBV19 and TRBJ2-1): DGGITQSPKYLFRKEGQNVTLSCEQNLNHDAMYWYRQDPGQGLRLIYYSQIVNDFQKGDIAEGYSVSREKKESFPLTVTSAQKNPTAFYLCASSIGSGRRGEQFFGPGTRLTVL.

The rearrangement uses TRBV30 and TRBJ1-5; no firm D call. Trimming took 2 bases from V and 1 from J, leaving 21 bases between them. Germline V gene sequence: CDR1 GTSNPN, CDR2 SVGIG (reference sequence). The CDR3 covers 18 residues. CDR3 DNA sequence: TGTGCCTGGAGTCCCTCTAGACTCGGTATAGGGAGCAATCAGCCCCAGCATTTT. Translated: CAWSPSRLGIGSNQPQHF.

Only a few counts were recorded for this clone. This specimen includes other DNA sequences encoding the same CDR3. This chain connects TRBV5-1 to TRBJ1-2, with TRBD1 identical over 7 bases. The length of the CDR3 is 13 residues. Trimming at V came to 0 bases and at J to 7 bases, leaving 3 bases not matched to a gene. The germline CDR1 and CDR2 sequences are SGHRS and YFSETQ. CDR3 bases: TGCGCCAGCAGCTTGGGGGCAGGGGGTGGCTACACCTTC. Translation gives CASSLGAGGGYTF.

The chain uses TRBV7-2 and TRBJ2-3, with no clear D. V lost 1 base to trimming and J lost 0 bases, with 14 bases between them. The CDR3 length is 17 residues. CDR1 is SGHTA, CDR2 FQGNSA, per germline. The CDR3 region has the DNA TGTGCCAGCAGCTTAGTAGGCCGCGGATTTAGCACAGATACGCAGTATTTT. The encoded protein is CASSLVGRGFSTDTQYF.

The genes are TRBV5-1 and TRBJ2-5; D is ambiguous. Trimming shortened V by 2 bases and J by 5 bases, and 10 bases separated the two germline ends. Per germline, CDR1 SGHRS and CDR2 YFSETQ. The CDR3 totals 13 residues. Here the CDR3 DNA reads TGCGCCAGCAGCTTAAAAGGTTCGGAGACCCAGTACTTC. Translating gives CASSLKGSETQYF.

This clone has more than one count but fewer than ten. V is TRBV11-3 and J is TRBJ2-7; 7 bases map to TRBD1. Trimming at V came to 3 bases and at J to 5 bases, leaving 4 bases not matched to a gene. CDR1 is SGHNT and CDR2 is YENEEA in the germline V gene. This CDR3 spans 13 amino acids. CDR3 sequence (DNA): TGTGCCAGCAGCTTGAACACAGGGGACGAGCAGTACTTC. This translates into CASSLNTGDEQYF.

V gene TRBV5-6 combines with J gene TRBJ1-1; D gene uncertain. V was trimmed by 1 base and J by 1 base, leaving 2 bases between them. The CDR3 contains 12 residues. CDR1 and CDR2 from the germline V gene are SGHDT and YYEEEE. The CDR3 DNA reads TGTGCCAGCAGCTTGTGGAACACTGAAGCTTTCTTT. It codes for CASSLWNTEAFF.